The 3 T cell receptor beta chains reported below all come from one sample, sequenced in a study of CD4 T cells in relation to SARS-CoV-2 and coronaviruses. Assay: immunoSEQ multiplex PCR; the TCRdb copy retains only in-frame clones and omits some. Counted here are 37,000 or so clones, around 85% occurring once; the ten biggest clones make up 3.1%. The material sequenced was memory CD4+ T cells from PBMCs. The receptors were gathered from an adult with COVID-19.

The CDR3 coding sequence is TGTGCCAGCAGCTTAGCAAAGAACACTGAAGCTTTCTTT. This sequence encodes CASSLAKNTEAFF. The chain employs TRBV7-2 and TRBJ1-1; no reliable D call. The V gene's germline CDR1 is SGHTA and CDR2 FQGNSA. V was pared by 0 bases and J by 1 base, with 3 bases between. The CDR3 is 13 residues long.

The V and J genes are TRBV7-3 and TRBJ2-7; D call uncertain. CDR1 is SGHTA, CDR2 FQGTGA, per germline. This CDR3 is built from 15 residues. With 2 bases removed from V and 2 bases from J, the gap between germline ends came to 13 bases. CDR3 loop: CASSLRPGPAYEQYF. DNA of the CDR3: TGTGCCAGCAGCTTACGGCCCGGGCCGGCCTACGAGCAGTACTTC.

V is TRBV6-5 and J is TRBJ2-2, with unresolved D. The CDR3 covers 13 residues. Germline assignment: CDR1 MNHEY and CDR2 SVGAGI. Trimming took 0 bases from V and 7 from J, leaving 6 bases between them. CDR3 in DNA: TGTGCCAGCAGTTACTCGACCTACGGGGAGCTGTTTTTT. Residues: CASSYSTYGELFF.